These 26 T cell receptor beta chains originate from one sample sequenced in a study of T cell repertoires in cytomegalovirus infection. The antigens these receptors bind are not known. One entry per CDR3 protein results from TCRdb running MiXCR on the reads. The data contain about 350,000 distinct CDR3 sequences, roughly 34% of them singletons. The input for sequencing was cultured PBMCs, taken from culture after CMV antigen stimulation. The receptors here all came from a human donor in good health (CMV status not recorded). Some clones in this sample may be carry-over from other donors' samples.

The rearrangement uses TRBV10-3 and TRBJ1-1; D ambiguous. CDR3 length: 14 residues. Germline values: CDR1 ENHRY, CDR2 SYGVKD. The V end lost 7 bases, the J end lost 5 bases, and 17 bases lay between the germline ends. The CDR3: CAITPLRVGTEAFF. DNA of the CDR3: TGTGCCATCACACCCTTGCGGGTGGGGACTGAAGCTTTCTTT.

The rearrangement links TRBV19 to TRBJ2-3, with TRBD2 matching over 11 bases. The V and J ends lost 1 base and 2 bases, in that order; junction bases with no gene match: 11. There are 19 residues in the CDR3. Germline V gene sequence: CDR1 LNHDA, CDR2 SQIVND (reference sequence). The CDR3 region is CASSIVASGRSAYTDTQYF. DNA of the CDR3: TGTGCCAGTAGTATAGTAGCTAGCGGGAGGTCAGCATACACAGATACGCAGTATTTT.

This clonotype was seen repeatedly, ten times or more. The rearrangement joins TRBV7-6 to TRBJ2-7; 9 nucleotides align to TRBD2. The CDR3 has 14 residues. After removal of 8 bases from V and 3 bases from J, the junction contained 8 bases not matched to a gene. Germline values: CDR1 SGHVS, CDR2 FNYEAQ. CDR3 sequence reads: CASSPSGTGYEQYF. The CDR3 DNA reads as TGTGCCAGCTCGCCTAGCGGGACTGGCTACGAGCAGTACTTC. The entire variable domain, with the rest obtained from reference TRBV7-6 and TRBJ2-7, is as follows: GAGVSQSPRYKVTKRGQDVALRCDPISGHVSLYWYRQALGQGPEFLTYFNYEAQQDKSGLPNDRFSAERPEGSISTLTIQRTEQRDSAMYRCASSPSGTGYEQYFGPGTRLTVT.

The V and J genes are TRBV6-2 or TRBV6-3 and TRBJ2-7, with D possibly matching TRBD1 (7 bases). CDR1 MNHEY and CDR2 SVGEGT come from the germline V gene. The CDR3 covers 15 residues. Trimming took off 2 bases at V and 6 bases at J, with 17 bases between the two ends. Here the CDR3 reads CASSYGGDRLREQYF. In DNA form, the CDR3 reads TGTGCCAGCAGTTACGGCGGGGACAGACTCCGCGAGCAGTACTTC.

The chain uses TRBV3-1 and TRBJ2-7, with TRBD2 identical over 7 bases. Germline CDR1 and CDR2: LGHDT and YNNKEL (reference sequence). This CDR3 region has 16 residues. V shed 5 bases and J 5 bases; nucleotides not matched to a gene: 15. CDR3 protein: CASSDGLRGRADEQYF. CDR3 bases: TGTGCCAGCAGCGACGGGCTCAGAGGGAGGGCCGACGAGCAGTACTTC.

The DNA of the CDR3 is TGTGCCAGCAGCCCGCTCTGGCGGGAGGGCCTAGGGCAAGAGACCCAGTACTTC. Protein product: CASSPLWREGLGQETQYF. The V gene is TRBV7-8, the J gene TRBJ2-5; TRBD2 aligns across 9 bases. With 5 bases clipped from V and 2 bases from J, the junction kept 15 bases outside the gene matches. This CDR3 is built from 18 residues. Germline lookup yields CDR1 SGHVS and CDR2 FQNEAQ.

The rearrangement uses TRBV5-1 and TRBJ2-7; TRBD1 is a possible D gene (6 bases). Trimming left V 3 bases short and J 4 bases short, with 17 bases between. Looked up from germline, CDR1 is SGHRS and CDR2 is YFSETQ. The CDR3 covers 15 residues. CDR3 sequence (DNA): TGCGCCAGCAGCTCTACCGGGACAAGCCCTTACGAGCAGTACTTC. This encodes CASSSTGTSPYEQYF.

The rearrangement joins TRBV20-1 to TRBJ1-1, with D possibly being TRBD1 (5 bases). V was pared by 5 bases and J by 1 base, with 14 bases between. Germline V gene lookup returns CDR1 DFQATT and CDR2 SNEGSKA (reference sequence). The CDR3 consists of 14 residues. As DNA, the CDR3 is TGCAGTGCTGATGGAACAGGAAGGAACACTGAAGCTTTCTTT. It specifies CSADGTGRNTEAFF.

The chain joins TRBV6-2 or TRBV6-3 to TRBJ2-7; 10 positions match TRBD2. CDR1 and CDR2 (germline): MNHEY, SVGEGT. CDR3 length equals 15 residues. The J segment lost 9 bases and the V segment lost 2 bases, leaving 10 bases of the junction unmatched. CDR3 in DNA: TGTGCCAGCAGTTACACTCCGGGACTAGCGAAGGTGCAGTACTTC. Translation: CASSYTPGLAKVQYF.

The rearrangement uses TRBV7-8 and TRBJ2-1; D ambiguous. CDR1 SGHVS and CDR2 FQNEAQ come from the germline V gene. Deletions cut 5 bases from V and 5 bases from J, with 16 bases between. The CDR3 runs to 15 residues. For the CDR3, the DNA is TGTGCCAGCAGCCCCCCCCAGCCCTTAAACAATGAGCAGTTCTTC. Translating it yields CASSPPQPLNNEQFF.

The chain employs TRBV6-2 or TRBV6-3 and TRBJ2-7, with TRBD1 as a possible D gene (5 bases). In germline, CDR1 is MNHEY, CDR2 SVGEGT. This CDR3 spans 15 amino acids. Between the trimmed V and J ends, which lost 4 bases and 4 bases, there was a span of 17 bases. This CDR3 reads CASSSGALASYEQYF. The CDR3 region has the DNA TGTGCCAGCAGTTCTGGGGCGCTCGCGTCGTACGAGCAGTACTTC.

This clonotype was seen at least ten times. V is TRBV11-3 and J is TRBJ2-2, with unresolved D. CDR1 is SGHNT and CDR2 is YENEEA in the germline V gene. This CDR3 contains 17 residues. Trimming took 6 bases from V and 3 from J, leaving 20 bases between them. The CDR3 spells CASSTRLGQLYTGELFF. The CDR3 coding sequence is TGTGCCAGCAGTACCCGTTTAGGCCAGTTGTACACCGGGGAGCTGTTTTTT.

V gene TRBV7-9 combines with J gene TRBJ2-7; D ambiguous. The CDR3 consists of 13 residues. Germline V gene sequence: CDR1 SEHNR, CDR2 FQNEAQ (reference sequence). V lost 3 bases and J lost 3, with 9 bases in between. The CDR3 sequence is CASSFRLGYEQYV. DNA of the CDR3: TGTGCCAGCAGCTTTCGACTGGGCTACGAGCAGTACGTC.

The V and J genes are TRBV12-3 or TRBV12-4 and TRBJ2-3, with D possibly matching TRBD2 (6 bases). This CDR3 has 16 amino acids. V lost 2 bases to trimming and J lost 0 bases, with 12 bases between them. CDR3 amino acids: CASSLQAGTSTDTQYF. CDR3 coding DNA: TGTGCCAGCAGTTTACAAGCGGGCACTAGCACAGATACGCAGTATTTT.

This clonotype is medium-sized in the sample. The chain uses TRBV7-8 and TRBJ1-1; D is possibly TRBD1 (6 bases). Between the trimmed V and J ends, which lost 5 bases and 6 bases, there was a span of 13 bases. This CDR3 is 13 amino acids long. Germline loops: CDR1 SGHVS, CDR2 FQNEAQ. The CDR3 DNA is TGTGCCAGCAGCCCCCAGCCAGGGGCTGAAGCTTTCTTT. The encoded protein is CASSPQPGAEAFF.

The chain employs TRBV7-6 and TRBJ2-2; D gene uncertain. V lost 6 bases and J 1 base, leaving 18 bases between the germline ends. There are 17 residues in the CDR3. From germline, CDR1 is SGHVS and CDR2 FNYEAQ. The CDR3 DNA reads TGTGCCAGCAGTAAGCGCGGCCGGGCAGGGAACACCGGGGAGCTGTTTTTT. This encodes CASSKRGRAGNTGELFF.

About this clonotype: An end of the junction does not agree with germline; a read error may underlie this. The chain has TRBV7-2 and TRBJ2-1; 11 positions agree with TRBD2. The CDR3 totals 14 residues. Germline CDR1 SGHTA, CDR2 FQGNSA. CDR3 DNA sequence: TGTGCCAGCAGCGCCCGACTAGCGGGGCCTGAGCGGTTCTTC. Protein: CASSARLAGPERFF. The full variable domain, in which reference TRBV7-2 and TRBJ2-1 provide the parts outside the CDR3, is GAGVSQSPSNKVTEKGKDVELRCDPISGHTALYWYRQSLGQGLEFLIYFQGNSAPDKSGLPSDRFSAERTGGSVSTLTIQRTQQEDSAVYLCASSARLAGPERFFGPGTRLTVL.

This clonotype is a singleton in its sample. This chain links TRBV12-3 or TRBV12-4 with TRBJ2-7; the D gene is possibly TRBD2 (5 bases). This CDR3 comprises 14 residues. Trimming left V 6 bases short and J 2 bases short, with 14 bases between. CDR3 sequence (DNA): TGTGCCAGCAGCTCCCTTGGGAGTCCCTACGAGCAGTACTTC. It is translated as CASSSLGSPYEQYF.

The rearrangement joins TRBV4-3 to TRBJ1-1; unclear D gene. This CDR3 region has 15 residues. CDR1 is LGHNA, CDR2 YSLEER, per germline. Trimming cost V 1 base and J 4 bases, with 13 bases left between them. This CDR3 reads CASSQGLLGSTEAFF. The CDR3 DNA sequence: TGCGCCAGCAGCCAAGGGCTGCTCGGGAGCACTGAAGCTTTCTTT.

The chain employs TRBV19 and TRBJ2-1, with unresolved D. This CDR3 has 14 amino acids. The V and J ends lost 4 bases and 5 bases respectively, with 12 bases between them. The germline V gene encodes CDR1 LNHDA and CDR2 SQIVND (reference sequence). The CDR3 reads CASSTQAVNNEQFF. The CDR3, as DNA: TGTGCCAGTAGTACCCAGGCAGTTAACAATGAGCAGTTCTTC.

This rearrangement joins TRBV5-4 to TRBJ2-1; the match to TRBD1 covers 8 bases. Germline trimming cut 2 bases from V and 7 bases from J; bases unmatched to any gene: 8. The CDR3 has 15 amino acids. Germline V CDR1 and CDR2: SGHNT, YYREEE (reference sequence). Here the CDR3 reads CASSLGQGGWNEQFF. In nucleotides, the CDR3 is TGTGCCAGCAGCTTAGGACAGGGTGGGTGGAATGAGCAGTTCTTC.

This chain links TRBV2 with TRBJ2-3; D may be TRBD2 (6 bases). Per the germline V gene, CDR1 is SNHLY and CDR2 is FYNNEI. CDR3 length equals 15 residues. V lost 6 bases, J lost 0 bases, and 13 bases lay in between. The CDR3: CASRGASASTDTQYF. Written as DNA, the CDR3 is TGTGCCAGCAGGGGAGCTAGCGCTAGCACAGATACGCAGTATTTT.

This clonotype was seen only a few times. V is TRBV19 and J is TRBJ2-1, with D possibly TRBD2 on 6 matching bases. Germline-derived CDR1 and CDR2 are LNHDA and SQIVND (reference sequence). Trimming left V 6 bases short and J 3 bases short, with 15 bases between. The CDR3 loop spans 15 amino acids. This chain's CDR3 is CASSPFGGNYNEQFF. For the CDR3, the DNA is TGTGCCAGTAGCCCCTTCGGCGGGAACTACAATGAGCAGTTCTTC.

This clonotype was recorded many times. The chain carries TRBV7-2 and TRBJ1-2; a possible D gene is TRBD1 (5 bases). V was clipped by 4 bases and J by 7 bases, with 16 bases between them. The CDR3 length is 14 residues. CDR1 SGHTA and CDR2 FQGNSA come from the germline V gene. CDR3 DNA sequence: TGTGCCAGCAGCTACGGGACGGATGATCGTGGCTACACCTTC. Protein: CASSYGTDDRGYTF.

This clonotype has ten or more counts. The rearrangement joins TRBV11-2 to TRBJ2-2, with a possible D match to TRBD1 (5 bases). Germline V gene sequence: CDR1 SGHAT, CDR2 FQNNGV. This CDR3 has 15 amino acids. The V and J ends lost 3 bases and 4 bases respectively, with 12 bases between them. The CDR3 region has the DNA TGTGCCAGCAGCTTCTCCAGGGCGGTCACCGGGGAGCTGTTTTTT. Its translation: CASSFSRAVTGELFF.

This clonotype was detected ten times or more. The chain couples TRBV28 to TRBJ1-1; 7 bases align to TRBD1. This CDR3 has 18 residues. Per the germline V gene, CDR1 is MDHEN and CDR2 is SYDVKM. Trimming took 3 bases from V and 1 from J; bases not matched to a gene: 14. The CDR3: CASSLSGTATLRNTEAFF. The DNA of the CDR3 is TGTGCCAGCAGTTTGTCCGGGACAGCTACTCTCCGGAACACTGAAGCTTTCTTT.